Listed below are T cell receptor beta chains from one sample, sequenced in a study of human T cells and chemical hapten exposure. Via MiXCR, TCRdb re-called the RACE reads, giving one row per CDR3 protein. Among 120,000 or so distinct CDR3 sequences listed, about 13% were seen once. The source was whole blood, collected in connection with sensitization to the hapten diphenylcyclopropenone (DPC). The origin of the receptors is a man aged 18 to 30 with alopecia areata. Some clones in this sample may be carry-over from other donors' samples. Each CDR3 is given with its conserved first and last residue. Fields, in order: V gene, D gene, J gene, clone size, CDR3 length, CDR3 protein, CDR3 DNA. A D gene is named only where the DNA matches it firmly. For some rows the clone size is stated as once, few or many, or as a class when expanded; others skip it.

v_call: TRBV18; d_call: NA; j_call: TRBJ2-3; clone_size: NA; cdr3_length: 12; cdr3_aa: CASSPQTYTQYF; cdr3_nt: TGTGCCAGCTCACCACAGACTTATACGCAGTATTTT
v_call: TRBV5-4; d_call: TRBD1; j_call: TRBJ2-3; clone_size: few; cdr3_length: 15; cdr3_aa: CASSFGQGVADTQYF; cdr3_nt: TGTGCCAGCAGCTTTGGACAGGGGGTCGCAGATACGCAGTATTTT
v_call: TRBV11-2; d_call: NA; j_call: TRBJ2-7; clone_size: NA; cdr3_length: 13; cdr3_aa: CASRGPIAYEQYF; cdr3_nt: TGTGCCAGCCGGGGGCCGATTGCCTACGAGCAGTACTTC
v_call: TRBV25-1; d_call: NA; j_call: TRBJ1-2; clone_size: many; cdr3_length: 14; cdr3_aa: CASSALGYHYGYTF; cdr3_nt: TGTGCCAGCAGTGCCCTTGGATACCACTATGGCTACACCTTC
v_call: TRBV6-2/TRBV6-3; d_call: TRBD1; j_call: TRBJ1-5; clone_size: NA; cdr3_length: 17; cdr3_aa: CASRVDRGVNSNQPQHF; cdr3_nt: TGTGCCAGCAGAGTCGACAGGGGCGTCAATAGCAATCAGCCCCAGCATTTT
v_call: TRBV10-2; d_call: NA; j_call: TRBJ2-1; clone_size: few; cdr3_length: 16; cdr3_aa: CASSESDVLWDNEQFF; cdr3_nt: TGCGCCAGCAGTGAGTCTGACGTACTATGGGACAATGAGCAGTTCTTC
v_call: TRBV7-8; d_call: NA; j_call: TRBJ1-6; clone_size: NA; cdr3_length: 17; cdr3_aa: CASSLGVGSQRNSPLHF; cdr3_nt: TGTGCCAGCAGCTTAGGGGTGGGCTCCCAAAGGAATTCACCCCTCCACTTT
v_call: TRBV28; d_call: NA; j_call: TRBJ2-7; clone_size: NA; cdr3_length: 14; cdr3_aa: CASSPPINLYEQYF; cdr3_nt: TGTGCCAGCAGTCCCCCCATAAACCTCTACGAGCAGTACTTC
v_call: TRBV28; d_call: NA; j_call: TRBJ2-5; clone_size: NA; cdr3_length: 13; cdr3_aa: CASSFDNQETQYF; cdr3_nt: TGTGCCAGCAGTTTCGACAACCAAGAGACCCAGTACTTC
v_call: TRBV6-2/TRBV6-3; d_call: TRBD1; j_call: TRBJ2-7; clone_size: NA; cdr3_length: 17; cdr3_aa: CASSNSPGQGFYYEQYF; cdr3_nt: TGTGCCAGCAGTAACTCCCCGGGACAGGGATTCTACTACGAGCAGTACTTC
v_call: TRBV7-9; d_call: TRBD1; j_call: TRBJ1-1; clone_size: many; cdr3_length: 18; cdr3_aa: CASSPSGDRAFGDTEAFF; cdr3_nt: TGTGCCAGCAGCCCGAGCGGGGACAGGGCATTTGGTGACACTGAAGCTTTCTTT
v_call: TRBV4-2; d_call: NA; j_call: TRBJ2-4; clone_size: few; cdr3_length: 15; cdr3_aa: CASSQDQAGKNIQYF; cdr3_nt: TGTGCCAGCAGCCAAGATCAGGCAGGGAAAAACATTCAGTACTTC
v_call: TRBV7-9; d_call: NA; j_call: TRBJ1-4; clone_size: NA; cdr3_length: 15; cdr3_aa: CASSPPGLANEKLFF; cdr3_nt: TGTGCCAGCAGTCCACCGGGGCTAGCTAATGAAAAACTGTTTTTT
v_call: TRBV6-2/TRBV6-3; d_call: NA; j_call: TRBJ2-1; clone_size: NA; cdr3_length: 16; cdr3_aa: CACSYNGVITYNEQFF; cdr3_nt: TGTGCCTGCAGTTACAACGGGGTCATCACCTACAATGAGCAGTTCTTC
v_call: TRBV18; d_call: NA; j_call: TRBJ2-3; clone_size: few; cdr3_length: 14; cdr3_aa: CASSPQDSADTQYF; cdr3_nt: TGTGCCAGCTCACCACAGGATAGCGCAGATACGCAGTATTTT
v_call: TRBV28; d_call: NA; j_call: TRBJ1-5; clone_size: NA; cdr3_length: 15; cdr3_aa: CASSRPYPSNQPQHF; cdr3_nt: TGTGCCAGCAGCCGACCCTACCCAAGCAATCAGCCCCAGCATTTT
v_call: TRBV29-1; d_call: TRBD2; j_call: TRBJ2-7; clone_size: few; cdr3_length: 14; cdr3_aa: CSVASGGPSYEQYF; cdr3_nt: TGCAGCGTTGCCAGCGGGGGGCCCTCCTACGAGCAGTACTTC
v_call: TRBV13; d_call: NA; j_call: TRBJ2-2; clone_size: few; cdr3_length: 14; cdr3_aa: CASSYDLGTGELFF; cdr3_nt: TGTGCCAGCAGCTATGATCTGGGAACCGGGGAGCTGTTTTTT
v_call: TRBV4-3; d_call: NA; j_call: TRBJ2-7; clone_size: NA; cdr3_length: 13; cdr3_aa: CASSQDVGRKQYF; cdr3_nt: TGCGCCAGCAGCCAAGACGTGGGACGTAAGCAGTACTTC
v_call: TRBV20-1; d_call: TRBD1; j_call: TRBJ1-3; clone_size: few; cdr3_length: 13; cdr3_aa: CSARAGGGNTIYF; cdr3_nt: TGCAGTGCTAGAGCAGGGGGTGGAAACACCATATATTTT
v_call: TRBV6-2/TRBV6-3; d_call: NA; j_call: TRBJ1-5; clone_size: NA; cdr3_length: 15; cdr3_aa: CASSYTRIQVQPQHF; cdr3_nt: TGTGCCAGCAGTTACACGAGAATACAGGTTCAGCCCCAGCATTTT
v_call: TRBV3-1; d_call: NA; j_call: TRBJ1-2; clone_size: few; cdr3_length: 14; cdr3_aa: CASSHSGTGYGYTF; cdr3_nt: TGTGCCAGCAGCCATAGTGGCACCGGCTATGGCTACACCTTC
v_call: TRBV7-2; d_call: TRBD1; j_call: TRBJ2-5; clone_size: few; cdr3_length: 14; cdr3_aa: CASSRPGQQETQYF; cdr3_nt: TGTGCCAGCAGCCGACCGGGACAGCAAGAGACCCAGTACTTC
v_call: TRBV29-1; d_call: NA; j_call: TRBJ2-7; clone_size: many; cdr3_length: 14; cdr3_aa: CSVAPQHGSYEQYF; cdr3_nt: TGCAGCGTTGCGCCCCAACACGGGTCCTACGAGCAGTACTTC
v_call: TRBV4-3; d_call: TRBD1; j_call: TRBJ1-4; clone_size: NA; cdr3_length: 15; cdr3_aa: CASSQRDSPNEKLFF; cdr3_nt: TGCGCCAGCAGCCAACGGGACAGCCCAAATGAAAAACTGTTTTTT
v_call: TRBV12-3/TRBV12-4; d_call: TRBD1; j_call: TRBJ1-5; clone_size: NA; cdr3_length: 15; cdr3_aa: CASSLVAGGHQPQHF; cdr3_nt: TGTGCCAGCAGTTTGGTCGCAGGGGGGCATCAGCCCCAGCATTTT
v_call: TRBV2; d_call: NA; j_call: TRBJ2-3; clone_size: NA; cdr3_length: 16; cdr3_aa: CASSVFRFRDQDTQYF; cdr3_nt: TGTGCCAGCAGTGTATTTCGTTTCAGGGATCAAGATACGCAGTATTTT
v_call: TRBV5-1; d_call: TRBD2; j_call: TRBJ2-5; clone_size: NA; cdr3_length: 16; cdr3_aa: CASSSNRAGGPETQYF; cdr3_nt: TGCGCCAGCAGCTCCAACCGAGCGGGGGGGCCAGAGACCCAGTACTTC
v_call: TRBV7-2; d_call: TRBD2; j_call: TRBJ2-3; clone_size: NA; cdr3_length: 15; cdr3_aa: CASSFTGTSGAPQYF; cdr3_nt: TGTGCCAGCAGCTTCACCGGGACTAGCGGGGCTCCGCAGTATTTT
v_call: TRBV3-1; d_call: NA; j_call: TRBJ2-1; clone_size: few; cdr3_length: 14; cdr3_aa: CASSQVKESNEQFF; cdr3_nt: TGTGCCAGCAGCCAAGTGAAGGAGAGCAATGAGCAGTTCTTC
v_call: TRBV20-1; d_call: NA; j_call: TRBJ1-1; clone_size: few; cdr3_length: 14; cdr3_aa: CSARYRDVNTEAFF; cdr3_nt: TGCAGTGCTAGATACAGGGACGTGAACACTGAAGCTTTCTTT